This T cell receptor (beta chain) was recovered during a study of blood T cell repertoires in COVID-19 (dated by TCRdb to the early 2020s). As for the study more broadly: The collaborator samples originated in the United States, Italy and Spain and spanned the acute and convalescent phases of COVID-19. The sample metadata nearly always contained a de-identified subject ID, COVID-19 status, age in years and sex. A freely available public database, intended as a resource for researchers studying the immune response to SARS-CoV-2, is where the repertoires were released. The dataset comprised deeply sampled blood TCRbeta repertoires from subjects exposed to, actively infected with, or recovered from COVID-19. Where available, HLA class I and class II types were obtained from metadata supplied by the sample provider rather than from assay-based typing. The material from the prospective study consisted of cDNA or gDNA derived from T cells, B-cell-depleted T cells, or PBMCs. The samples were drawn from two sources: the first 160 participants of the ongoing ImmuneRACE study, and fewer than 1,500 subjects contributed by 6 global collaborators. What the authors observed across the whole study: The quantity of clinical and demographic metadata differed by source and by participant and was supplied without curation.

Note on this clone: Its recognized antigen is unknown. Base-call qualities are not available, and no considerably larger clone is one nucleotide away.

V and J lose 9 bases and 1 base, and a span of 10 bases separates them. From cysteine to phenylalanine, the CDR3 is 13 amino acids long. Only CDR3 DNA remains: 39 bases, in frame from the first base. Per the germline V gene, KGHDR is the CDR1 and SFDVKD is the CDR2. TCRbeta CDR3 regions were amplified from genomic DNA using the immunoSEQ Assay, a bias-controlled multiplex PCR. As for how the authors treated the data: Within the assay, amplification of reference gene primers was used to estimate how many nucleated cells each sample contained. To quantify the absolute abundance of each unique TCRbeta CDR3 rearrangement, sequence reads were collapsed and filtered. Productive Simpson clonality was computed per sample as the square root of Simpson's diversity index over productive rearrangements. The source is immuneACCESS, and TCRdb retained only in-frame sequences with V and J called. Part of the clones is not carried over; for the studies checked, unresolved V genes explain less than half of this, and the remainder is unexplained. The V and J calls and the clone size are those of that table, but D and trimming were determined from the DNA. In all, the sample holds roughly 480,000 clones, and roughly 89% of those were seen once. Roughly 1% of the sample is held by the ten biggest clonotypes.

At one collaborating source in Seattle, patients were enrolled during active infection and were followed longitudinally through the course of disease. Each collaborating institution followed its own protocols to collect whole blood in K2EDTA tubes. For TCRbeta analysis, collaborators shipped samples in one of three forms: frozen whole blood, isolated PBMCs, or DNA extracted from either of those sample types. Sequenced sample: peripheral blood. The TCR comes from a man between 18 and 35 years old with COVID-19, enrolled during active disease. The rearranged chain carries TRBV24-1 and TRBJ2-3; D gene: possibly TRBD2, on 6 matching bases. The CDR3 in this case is CATWEAGTDTQYF. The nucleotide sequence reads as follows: TGTGCCACCTGGGAGGCCGGCACAGATACGCAGTATTTT.